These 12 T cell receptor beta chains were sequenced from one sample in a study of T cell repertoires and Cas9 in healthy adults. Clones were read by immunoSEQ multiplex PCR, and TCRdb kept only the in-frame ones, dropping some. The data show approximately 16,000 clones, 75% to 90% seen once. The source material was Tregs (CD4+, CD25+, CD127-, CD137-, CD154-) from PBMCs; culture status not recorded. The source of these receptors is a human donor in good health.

CDR3 bases: TGTGCCAGCAGTTTCAGGGGTGAGACCCAGTACTTC. Translation: CASSFRGETQYF. V usage is TRBV27 and J usage is TRBJ2-5, with D perhaps matching TRBD1 (6 bases). The CDR3 loop spans 12 amino acids. Trimming removed 3 bases from V and 5 bases from J, with 7 bases in between. The germline V gene encodes CDR1 MNHEY and CDR2 SMNVEV (reference sequence).

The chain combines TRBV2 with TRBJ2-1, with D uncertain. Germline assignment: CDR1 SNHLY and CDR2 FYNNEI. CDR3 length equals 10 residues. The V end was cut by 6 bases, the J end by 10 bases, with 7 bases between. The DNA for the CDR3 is TGTGCCAGCAGCGCGAGGGAGCAGTTCTTC. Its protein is CASSAREQFF.

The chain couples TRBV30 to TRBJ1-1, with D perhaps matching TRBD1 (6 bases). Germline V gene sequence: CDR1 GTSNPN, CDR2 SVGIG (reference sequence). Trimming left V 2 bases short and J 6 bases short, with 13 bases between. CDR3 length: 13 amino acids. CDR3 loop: CAWSKGRGAEAFF. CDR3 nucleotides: TGTGCCTGGAGTAAAGGGAGGGGGGCTGAAGCTTTCTTT.

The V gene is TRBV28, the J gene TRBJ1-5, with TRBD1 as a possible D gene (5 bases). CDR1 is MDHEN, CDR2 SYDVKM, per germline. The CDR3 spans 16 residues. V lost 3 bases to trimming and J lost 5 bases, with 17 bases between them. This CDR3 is CASSLIFGGRYQPQHF. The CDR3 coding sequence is TGTGCCAGCAGTTTGATCTTCGGGGGACGGTATCAGCCCCAGCATTTT.

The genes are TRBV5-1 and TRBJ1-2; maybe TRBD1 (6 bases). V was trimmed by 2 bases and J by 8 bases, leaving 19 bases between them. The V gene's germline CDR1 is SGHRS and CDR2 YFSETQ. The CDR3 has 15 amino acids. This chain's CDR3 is CASSFKAGGLGGYTF. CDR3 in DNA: TGCGCCAGCAGCTTCAAGGCTGGGGGCTTAGGGGGCTACACCTTC.

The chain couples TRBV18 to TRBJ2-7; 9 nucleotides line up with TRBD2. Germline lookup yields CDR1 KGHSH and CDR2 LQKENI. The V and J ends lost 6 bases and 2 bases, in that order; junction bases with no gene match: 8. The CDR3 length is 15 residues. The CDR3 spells CASSPRAGGPYEQYF. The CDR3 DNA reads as TGTGCCAGCTCCCCCAGGGCGGGGGGGCCCTACGAGCAGTACTTC.

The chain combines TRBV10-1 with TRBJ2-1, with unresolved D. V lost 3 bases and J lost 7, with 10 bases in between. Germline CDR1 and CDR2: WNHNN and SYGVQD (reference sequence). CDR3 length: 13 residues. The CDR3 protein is CASSDTQWNEQFF. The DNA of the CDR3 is TGCGCCAGCAGTGATACCCAATGGAATGAGCAGTTCTTC.

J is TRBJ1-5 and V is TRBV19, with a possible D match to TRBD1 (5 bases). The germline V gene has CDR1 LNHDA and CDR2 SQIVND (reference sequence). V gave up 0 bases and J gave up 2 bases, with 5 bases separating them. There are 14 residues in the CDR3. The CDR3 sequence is CASSIDRGNQPQHF. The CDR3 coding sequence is TGTGCCAGTAGTATAGACAGGGGCAATCAGCCCCAGCATTTT.

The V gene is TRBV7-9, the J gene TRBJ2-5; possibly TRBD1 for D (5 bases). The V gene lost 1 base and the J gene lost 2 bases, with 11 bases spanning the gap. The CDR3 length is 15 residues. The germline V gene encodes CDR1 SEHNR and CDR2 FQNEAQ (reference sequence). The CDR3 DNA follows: TGTGCCAGCAGCTTAGTTATCCCAGGGCAAGAGACCCAGTACTTC. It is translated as CASSLVIPGQETQYF.

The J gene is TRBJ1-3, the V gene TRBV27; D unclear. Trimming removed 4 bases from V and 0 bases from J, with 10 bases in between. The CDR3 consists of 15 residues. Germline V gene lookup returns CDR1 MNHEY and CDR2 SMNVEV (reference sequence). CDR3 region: CASSSLGSSGNTIYF. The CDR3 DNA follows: TGTGCCAGCAGTTCACTAGGGAGCTCTGGAAACACCATATATTTT.

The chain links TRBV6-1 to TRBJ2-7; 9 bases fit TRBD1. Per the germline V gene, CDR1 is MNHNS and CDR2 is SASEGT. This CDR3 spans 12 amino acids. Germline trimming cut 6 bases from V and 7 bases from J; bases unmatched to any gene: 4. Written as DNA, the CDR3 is TGTGCCAGCAGGGACAGGGGTGGGGAGCAGTACTTC. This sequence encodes CASRDRGGEQYF.

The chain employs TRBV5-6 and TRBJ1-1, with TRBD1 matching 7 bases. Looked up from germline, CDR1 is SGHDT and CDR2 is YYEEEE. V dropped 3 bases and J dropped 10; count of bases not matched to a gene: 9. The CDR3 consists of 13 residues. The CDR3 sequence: CASSYDREGGAFF. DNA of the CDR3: TGTGCCAGCAGCTACGACAGGGAAGGAGGAGCTTTCTTT.